The 32 T cell receptor beta chains in this list originate from one sample, sequenced in a study of blood T cell repertoires in COVID-19. Produced via immunoSEQ multiplex PCR; TCRdb's table is partial and in-frame only. The repertoire has some 94,000 clones, roughly 89% of them found once; the top ten carry approximately 16%. What was sequenced was peripheral blood. The source of these receptors is a woman aged 60 to 75 with COVID-19, enrolled during active disease.

This sequence joins TRBV11-2 and TRBJ1-4; TRBD1 might be the D (5 bases). Germline CDR1 SGHAT, CDR2 FQNNGV. V gave up 1 base and J gave up 8 bases, with 11 bases separating them. The CDR3 contains 14 residues. The CDR3: CASSLGRGNEKLFF. In DNA, the CDR3 is TGTGCCAGCAGCTTAGGGAGGGGTAACGAAAAACTGTTTTTT. The complete variable domain, with remaining parts taken from reference TRBV11-2 and TRBJ1-4, reads EAGVAQSPRYKIIEKRQSVAFWCNPISGHATLYWYQQILGQGPKLLIQFQNNGVVDDSQLPKDRFSAERLKGVDSTLKIQPAKLEDSAVYLCASSLGRGNEKLFFGSGTQLSVL.

The V call is TRBV7-9, the J call TRBJ2-3, with 8 bases lining up with TRBD1. The CDR3 loop spans 15 amino acids. Germline lookup yields CDR1 SEHNR and CDR2 FQNEAQ (reference sequence). Trimming at V came to 3 bases and at J to 5 bases, leaving 7 bases not matched to a gene. CDR3 protein: CASSFGQGARDTQYF. CDR3 sequence (DNA): TGTGCCAGCAGCTTCGGCCAGGGGGCGAGAGATACGCAGTATTTT.

The chain couples TRBV29-1 to TRBJ1-1, with D perhaps TRBD1 (5 bases). Germline CDR1 and CDR2: SQVTM and ANQGSEA. The CDR3 sequence is 12 residues long. With 6 bases removed from V and 11 bases from J, the gap between germline ends came to 19 bases. The CDR3 protein is CSVRGGSAWAFF. The CDR3 DNA reads as TGCAGCGTCCGGGGCGGGAGTGCCTGGGCTTTCTTT.

This clone was detected once. J is TRBJ1-2 and V is TRBV7-8, with 9 bases that match TRBD1. The CDR3 has 14 amino acids. Germline V gene lookup returns CDR1 SGHVS and CDR2 FQNEAQ. J was trimmed by 7 bases and V by 2 bases; bases with no gene match: 5. The CDR3 sequence: CASSLRDRVTGYTF. Written as DNA, the CDR3 is TGTGCCAGCAGCTTACGGGACAGGGTGACTGGCTACACCTTC.

The chain is built from TRBV6-5 and TRBJ2-5; 7 nucleotides agree with TRBD1. V lost 6 bases and J lost 4; bases outside the gene matches: 5. This CDR3 contains 13 residues. The germline CDR1 and CDR2 sequences are MNHEY and SVGAGI. CDR3 in amino acids: CASSSNRGETQYF. The CDR3 DNA follows: TGTGCCAGCAGCTCAAACAGGGGAGAGACCCAGTACTTC.

The V gene is TRBV11-2, the J gene TRBJ2-7; D gene unclear. The CDR3 covers 11 residues. V was pared by 4 bases and J by 4 bases, with 5 bases between. The V gene's germline CDR1 is SGHAT and CDR2 FQNNGV. CDR3 in amino acids: CASSSIYEQYF. CDR3 in DNA: TGTGCCAGCAGCTCAATTTACGAGCAGTACTTC.

A single count supports this clone. The chain combines TRBV7-7 with TRBJ2-5; 8 positions match TRBD2. With 4 bases clipped from V and 5 bases from J, the junction kept 12 bases outside the gene matches. Germline values: CDR1 SSHAT, CDR2 FNYEAQ (reference sequence). The CDR3 sequence is 16 residues long. The CDR3 reads CASSSDVRGGLETQYF. CDR3 sequence (DNA): TGTGCCAGCAGCTCCGACGTCCGGGGGGGGCTGGAGACCCAGTACTTC.

This sequence joins TRBV28 and TRBJ2-7, with 7 bases that match TRBD1. Germline V CDR1 and CDR2: MDHEN, SYDVKM. J lost 3 bases, V lost 4 bases, and 3 bases had no gene match. The CDR3 extends over 13 amino acids. CDR3 loop: CASSSGQDYEQYF. The CDR3 DNA follows: TGTGCCAGCAGTTCAGGACAGGACTACGAGCAGTACTTC.

The gene calls are TRBV7-2 and TRBJ1-2, with TRBD1 matching over 8 bases. Per germline, CDR1 SGHTA and CDR2 FQGNSA. J gave up 0 bases and V 5 bases, and 5 bases lay outside the gene matches. The CDR3 covers 15 residues. The CDR3 loop is CASSVQGGTNYGYTF. In DNA form, the CDR3 reads TGTGCCAGCAGCGTACAGGGGGGAACTAACTATGGCTACACCTTC.

Remarks on this clone: An end of the junction differs from the germline gene, which may be a read error. The rearrangement joins TRBV6-5 to TRBJ1-1; unclear D gene. Germline lookup yields CDR1 MNHEY and CDR2 SVGAGI. CDR3 size: 13 residues. The CDR3 DNA reads TGTGCCAGCAGTCTCAACATGAACGCTGAAGCTTTCTTT. Translated: CASSLNMNAEAFF.

This sequence joins TRBV5-5 and TRBJ2-1; possibly TRBD2 for D (6 bases). The CDR3 is 16 amino acids. V was pared by 2 bases and J by 8 bases, with 20 bases between. Germline V gives CDR1 SGHKS, CDR2 YYEKEE (reference sequence). The CDR3 sequence is CASSFPGTSKRDEQFF. CDR3 DNA sequence: TGTGCCAGCAGCTTCCCTGGGACTTCAAAAAGGGATGAGCAGTTCTTC.

V and J are TRBV3-1 (or the pseudogene TRBV3-2) and TRBJ2-7; no definite D call. The CDR3 totals 13 residues. The germline V gene has CDR1 LGHDT and CDR2 YNNKEL (reference sequence). V gave up 4 bases and J gave up 2 bases, with 9 bases separating them. CDR3 loop: CASSPRVAYEQYF. The CDR3 DNA sequence: TGTGCCAGCAGCCCTCGGGTTGCCTACGAGCAGTACTTC.

V gene TRBV6-5 combines with J gene TRBJ2-3; the D gene is possibly TRBD1 (6 bases). The CDR3 has 13 residues. The germline V gene encodes CDR1 MNHEY and CDR2 SVGAGI. With 5 bases removed from V and 1 base from J, the gap between germline ends came to 7 bases. The CDR3 DNA sequence: TGTGCCAGCAGTAGGACAGGCACAGATACGCAGTATTTT. It encodes CASSRTGTDTQYF.

The gene calls are TRBV30 and TRBJ2-4; TRBD1 is a possible D gene (5 bases). V was trimmed by 7 bases and J by 1 base, leaving 8 bases between them. The CDR3 covers 12 residues. Germline CDR1 GTSNPN, CDR2 SVGIG (reference sequence). This CDR3 is CALSGAKNIQYF. CDR3 DNA sequence: TGTGCCTTATCAGGGGCCAAAAACATTCAGTACTTC.

This clone was found a few times. The genes are TRBV19 and TRBJ1-5, with 9 bases aligning to TRBD1. CDR3 size: 15 residues. Germline CDR1 and CDR2: LNHDA and SQIVND (reference sequence). Losses at the gene ends were 6 bases for V and 4 bases for J; bases not matched to a gene: 7. This chain's CDR3 is CASSATGGGNQPQHF. CDR3 DNA: TGTGCCAGTAGCGCGACAGGGGGTGGAAATCAGCCCCAGCATTTT.

This chain joins TRBV28 and TRBJ1-3; 7 bases fit TRBD1. Germline V gene data show CDR1 as MDHEN and CDR2 as SYDVKM. This CDR3 region has 17 residues. V lost 7 bases and J lost 0; bases outside the gene matches: 12. The CDR3 is CASIPAGTVHSGNTIYF. The CDR3 nucleotides are TGTGCCAGCATTCCGGCCGGGACAGTGCACTCTGGAAACACCATATATTTT.

As to this clone: One junction end disagrees with the germline gene, perhaps due to a read error. The J gene is TRBJ1-3, the V gene TRBV28, with D possibly being TRBD1 (6 bases). The germline gives CDR1 MDHEN, CDR2 SYDVKM. This CDR3 has 16 residues. The CDR3 region is CASRSFGQLAGNTIYF. CDR3 DNA: TGTGCCAGCAGATCCTTTGGACAGCTTGCTGGGAACACCATATATTTT.

V and J are TRBV6-1 and TRBJ2-6, with D unresolved. This CDR3 contains 13 residues. Trimming removed 7 bases from V and 0 bases from J, with 4 bases in between. Germline CDR1 is MNHNS and CDR2 is SASEGT. In nucleotides, the CDR3 is TGTGCCAGCAATCTCTCTGGGGCCAACGTCCTGACTTTC. Protein sequence: CASNLSGANVLTF.

This chain links TRBV5-1 with TRBJ1-2; tentative D call: TRBD1 (6 bases). Trimming shortened V by 3 bases and J by 4 bases, and 28 bases separated the two germline ends. This CDR3 has 19 residues. Germline V lookup: CDR1 SGHRS, CDR2 YFSETQ. The CDR3 bases are TGCGCCAGCAGCTCCCCCCAGGGGCACCACCTCTTGGCCCCCTATGGCTACACCTTC. This gives the protein CASSSPQGHHLLAPYGYTF.

The chain is built from TRBV19 and TRBJ2-5; possibly TRBD1 for D (6 bases). The CDR3 contains 12 residues. Looked up from germline, CDR1 is LNHDA and CDR2 is SQIVND (reference sequence). For the CDR3, the DNA is TGTGCAGCAGGGGAATGGCGAGAGACCCAGTACTTC. This gives the protein CAAGEWRETQYF.

The rearrangement joins TRBV3-1 (or the pseudogene TRBV3-2) to TRBJ2-3; 8 bases align to TRBD2. Per germline, CDR1 LGHDT and CDR2 YNNKEL (reference sequence). The CDR3 is 16 residues long. J gave up 0 bases and V 4 bases, and 6 bases lay outside the gene matches. The DNA of the CDR3 is TGTGCCAGCAGCCCGCAACTAGCGGCGAGCACAGATACGCAGTATTTT. This codes for CASSPQLAASTDTQYF.

This chain links TRBV6-5 with TRBJ1-6; D remains ambiguous. V was trimmed by 0 bases and J by 7 bases, leaving 13 bases between them. This CDR3 contains 16 residues. The germline V gene encodes CDR1 MNHEY and CDR2 SVGAGI. This CDR3 reads CASSYSIRVKNSPLHF. CDR3 nucleotides: TGTGCCAGCAGTTACTCGATCCGGGTTAAAAATTCACCCCTCCACTTT.

This rearrangement joins TRBV23-1 to TRBJ1-5; 10 bases map to TRBD1. TRBV23-1 is an ORF; its function is uncertain. The CDR3 length is 16 residues. The V gene end was trimmed by 3 bases and the J gene end by 7 bases; junction bases not matched to a gene: 9. CDR3 coding DNA: TGCGCCAGCAGTCATTCCCGGGACAGGGGACGCCAGCCCCAGCATTTT. Protein: CASSHSRDRGRQPQHF.

The chain combines TRBV21-1 with TRBJ2-5; whether TRBD2, the table's D call, matches the DNA was not checked. TRBV21-1 is a known pseudogene. This CDR3 region has 16 residues. CDR3 DNA sequence: TGTGCCAGCAGCAAAGTTAATAGCGGGGTAGTAGAGACCCAGTACTTC. Translation: CASSKVNSGVVETQYF.

This chain joins TRBV28 and TRBJ2-7, with a possible D match to TRBD1 (6 bases). Germline CDR1 MDHEN, CDR2 SYDVKM. This CDR3 contains 14 residues. Trimming shortened V by 7 bases and J by 3 bases, and 16 bases separated the two germline ends. The CDR3 nucleotides read TGTGCCAGCAACGTGGGGGACAAGCTCTACGAGCAGTACTTC. Translation gives CASNVGDKLYEQYF.

CDR3 bases: TGTGCCAGCAGTATAGGCGGGAACACCATATATTTT. The encoded protein is CASSIGGNTIYF. This chain joins TRBV2 and TRBJ1-3, with unresolved D. The V and J ends lost 5 bases and 7 bases respectively, with 9 bases between them. Germline V gene data show CDR1 as SNHLY and CDR2 as FYNNEI. This CDR3 region has 12 residues.

The gene calls are TRBV6-2 or TRBV6-3 and TRBJ1-5; D possibly corresponds to TRBD1 (5 bases). Per the germline V gene, CDR1 is MNHEY and CDR2 is SVGEGT. V was cut by 0 bases and J by 3 bases, with 9 bases left in between. The CDR3 length is 15 residues. CDR3 DNA sequence: TGTGCCAGCAGTTACTCGACAGCGTTCAATCAGCCCCAGCATTTT. As protein: CASSYSTAFNQPQHF.

V gene TRBV7-8 combines with J gene TRBJ2-7; D not certain. Trimming took off 1 base at V and 3 bases at J, with 13 bases between the two ends. CDR1 SGHVS and CDR2 FQNEAQ come from the germline V gene. This CDR3 comprises 15 residues. CDR3 nucleotide sequence: TGTGCCAGCAGCTTAGATGCGTCTCCTCACTACGAGCAGTACTTC. Translating it yields CASSLDASPHYEQYF. Complete variable domain (other parts from reference TRBV7-8 and TRBJ2-7): GAGVSQSPRYKVAKRGQDVALRCDPISGHVSLFWYQQALGQGPEFLTYFQNEAQLDKSGLPSDRFFAERPEGSVSTLKIQRTQQEDSAVYLCASSLDASPHYEQYFGPGTRLTVT.

The J gene is TRBJ2-7, the V gene TRBV6-6, with 9 bases lining up with TRBD1. V trimming: 5 bases; J trimming: 3 bases; junction bases outside the gene matches: 5. The germline gives CDR1 MNHNY, CDR2 SVGAGI (reference sequence). CDR3 size: 14 residues. The CDR3 sequence is CASSHTDRGYEQYF. The CDR3 DNA reads as TGTGCCAGCAGTCACACGGACAGGGGCTACGAGCAGTACTTC.

The chain couples TRBV20-1 to TRBJ2-7; no clear D. Trimming stripped 6 bases from V and 2 bases from J, with 5 bases between. The CDR3 length is 10 residues. Per germline, CDR1 DFQATT and CDR2 SNEGSKA (reference sequence). DNA for the CDR3: TGCAGTGCCCAGGCCTACGAGCAGTACTTC. Encoded protein: CSAQAYEQYF.

The V call is TRBV7-9, the J call TRBJ1-1, with no clear D. From germline, CDR1 is SEHNR and CDR2 FQNEAQ (reference sequence). The length of the CDR3 is 13 residues. V was pared by 6 bases and J by 3 bases, with 11 bases between. The DNA for the CDR3 is TGTGCCAGCAGGGCCAGTGTGTACACTGAAGCTTTCTTT. Encoded protein: CASRASVYTEAFF.

The V gene is TRBV7-6, the J gene TRBJ1-2; 10 nucleotides line up with TRBD1. The CDR3 is 16 amino acids. Germline values: CDR1 SGHVS, CDR2 FNYEAQ. J lost 8 bases, V lost 0 bases, and 9 bases had no gene match. CDR3 sequence: CASSLALGTGASGYTF. CDR3 bases: TGTGCCAGCAGCTTAGCGCTAGGGACAGGGGCTTCCGGCTACACCTTC.